The clone carrying this TCR beta chain is labeled medium-sized (0.01 to 0.1%). The data stem from a study of early T cells in non-severe SARS-CoV-2 infection. The protocol attached unique molecular identifiers to individual cDNA molecules. A single record per CDR3 protein comes from TCRdb applying MiXCR to the 5' RACE reads. Of about 48,000 distinct CDR3 sequences listed, approximately 8.1% are singletons. The length of the CDR3 is 14 residues. Trimming took off 2 bases at V and 4 bases at J, with 9 bases between the two ends. Per the germline V gene, CDR1 is SGHVS and CDR2 is FQNEAQ. Sequenced sample: whole blood. The V call is TRBV7-8, the J call TRBJ1-3; D unresolved. The clonotype comes from an adult who was a healthcare worker with PCR-confirmed SARS-CoV-2 infection or an uninfected control (not recorded which). For the CDR3, the DNA is TGTGCCAGCAGCTTACGCGCAGAAGGAAACACCATATATTTT. Translated, it gives CASSLRAEGNTIYF.